This TCR beta chain was recovered during a study of identical twins. Turning to this clonotype: Antigen unknown.

TCRdb fed the 5' RACE reads into MiXCR, producing one record per CDR3 protein. The sample shows around 1.7 million distinct CDR3 sequences, about 32% of them seen only once. Study observations and caveats: For out-of-frame alpha sequences shared by twins, low generation probability was in excess. Sharing of beta out-of-frame sequences by twins showed a weaker excess. Among monozygotic twins, out-of-frame TCR alpha sharing exceeded what models predicted. Cord blood's abundant beta clonotypes had fewer insertions, unlike memory repertoires.

Trimming took 7 bases from V and 7 from J, leaving 14 bases between them. The germline gives CDR1 DFQATT, CDR2 SNEGSKA (reference sequence). The CDR3 consists of 11 residues. This receptor was obtained from a newborn girl in good health. The genes are TRBV20-1 and TRBJ2-7; D gene unclear. Sample: cord blood. CDR3 sequence: CSGGSRYEQYF. The CDR3, as DNA: TGCAGTGGCGGTAGTAGATATGAGCAGTACTTC.